This paragraph reports one TCR beta chain. It has no known antigen specificity. One base away there is no much larger clone; base qualities are not given. According to the study, the label for this sample's treatment or condition signals: around 19 received Ad26.COV2.S at low or high dose, single or two shots; several received placebo; per-sample allocation not given. Repertoires of vaccine and placebo recipients were sequenced from samples collected on day 63 after the first injection. Between 29 July and 7 August 2020, Cohort 1b enrolled 20 to 30 adults aged 18-55 years at one site in Boston, USA. Ad26.COV2.S consisted of a replication-incompetent adenovirus type 26 vector by which a prefusion-stabilized SARS-CoV-2 spike protein from the original Wuhan strain was expressed. Ends trimmed: V by 3 bases, J by 2 bases; bases unmatched to a gene: 9. Reading the germline V gene (reference sequence) gives CDR1 LNHDA and CDR2 SQIVND. The CDR3 sequence holds 17 residues, the cysteine and phenylalanine included. Just the 51-base CDR3 DNA is kept, in frame starting at base 1.

This sample was taken from a study of Ad26.COV2.S vaccination and SARS-CoV-2 variants (dated by TCRdb to the early 2020s). Regarding the complete study: Donors in the vaccine arm were drawn from COV1001, a phase I-IIa trial of Ad26.COV2.S in healthy adults that was multicentre, randomized, double-blind and placebo-controlled. A total of roughly 32 samples were included in the TCR-sequenced set, comprising roughly 19 Ad26.COV2.S vaccine recipients, 5 placebo recipients and 8 SARS-CoV-2 convalescent individuals. Throughout the experiments and outcome assessment, investigators stayed blinded to trial group allocation. Participants in the trial were split at random into five groups of five each, receiving low-dose or high-dose Ad26.COV2.S once or twice, or else placebo on both occasions. Ad26.COV2.S was administered intramuscularly at a dose of 5x10^10 or 1x10^11 viral particles, either as one shot or as two shots given 56 days apart. Sequencing of the TCRbeta repertoire served to evaluate the specificity and breadth of SARS-CoV-2-reactive T cell receptors following Ad26.COV2.S vaccination.

Overall results and qualifications from the work: Non-spike TCR breadth was comparable between vaccine and placebo recipients, consistent with the vaccine containing only spike. The study lacked the statistical power to compare responses across vaccine doses or regimens. Higher spike-specific TCR breadth was observed in Ad26.COV2.S recipients than in placebo recipients (P = 0.0014). After vaccination, substantial breadth of spike-specific CD8+ and CD4+ T cell responses was reported. According to the authors, total T cell responses may have been underestimated by the TCR breadth and depth analyses.

The immunoSEQ Assay was used to sequence TCRbeta CDR3 regions. After extraction, genomic DNA underwent amplification by bias-controlled multiplex PCR, followed by high-throughput sequencing. Processing in the source paper ran as follows. To quantify the absolute abundance of each unique TCRbeta CDR3 region, sequences were collapsed and filtered. T cell fraction was estimated by normalization of TCRbeta template counts to usable DNA, with usable DNA being measured through amplification of reference genes present in all nucleated cells. Repertoire TCRs were annotated as SARS-CoV-2-specific by exact matching of V gene, CDR3 amino acid sequence and J gene to a known reactive TCR set. The reference SARS-CoV-2 TCR set was obtained from MIRA and was filtered for enrichment in COVID-19-positive ImmuneCODE repertoires, whereby public or cross-reactive TCRs were removed. Using the MIRA antigens, annotated TCRs were further analysed by specific ORF or by position within an ORF. Breadth was defined as the number of annotated unique rearrangements divided by the total number of unique productive rearrangements, and depth was defined as the summed frequency of the annotated unique rearrangements. Two-sided Wilcoxon rank-sum tests were applied when comparing TCR breadth between groups. Drawn from immuneACCESS, this table holds only the in-frame rearrangements with V and J called that TCRdb kept. Clones are partly lost; checked studies trace under half to an unresolved V gene and leave the rest unexplained. V and J calls and clone size are given by that table; D and trimming were obtained from the DNA. The sample table contains around 340,000 clones; only one count was recorded for approximately 90% of them. The ten largest clones represent 5% of the sample.

The sample in question was peripheral blood, obtained in a trial of Ad26.COV2.S vaccine versus placebo. The chain uses TRBV19 and TRBJ1-3; 8 middle bases align to TRBD1. This receptor was taken from a person between 18 and 65 years old who received the Ad26.COV2.S COVID-19 vaccine or a placebo. The CDR3: CASSIIGTGSTGNTIYF. The sequenced DNA is TGTGCCAGTAGTATTATCGGGACAGGATCGACTGGAAACACCATATATTTT.